This T cell receptor beta chain originates from a study of blood T cells in healthy people across ages. The study's findings and limits: PBMCs that were unsorted prevented a conclusive naive versus antigen-experienced comparison. Among long-lived donors, naive CD4+ cells were more numerous and diversity higher than in aged donors.

Germline lookup yields CDR1 MNHEY and CDR2 SMNVEV (reference sequence). V was trimmed by 5 bases and J by 2 bases, leaving 12 bases between them. CDR3 length: 14 amino acids. To note about this clonotype: Its target is not known.

Alongside a J-beta primer mix, a sample-barcoded 5' primer served in a second PCR lasting about 7 to 11 cycles. TCRdb fed the 5' RACE reads into MiXCR, producing one record per CDR3 protein. This table has about 1 million distinct CDR3 sequences, more than 35% appearing once. The rearrangement joins TRBV27 to TRBJ1-2; unclear D gene. The source of this sequence is a woman in her fifties or sixties in good health. Sample: blood. CDR3 protein: CASSVSPENYGYTF. The CDR3 DNA reads TGTGCCAGCAGTGTAAGTCCAGAAAACTATGGCTACACCTTC.